What follows describes a single T cell receptor (beta chain). The antigen this receptor binds is unknown. Per-nucleotide qualities are absent, and no much larger clonotype sits a single base away. These reads were obtained on an Illumina NovaSeq 6000. TCRalpha and TCRbeta cDNA libraries were built by 5'RACE with constant-segment primers, adding sample barcodes and unique molecular identifiers. RNA was extracted from every sample with Trizol reagent. Library amplification was performed in two PCR steps, and a second sample barcode and Illumina TruSeq adapters were introduced in the second step. The libraries were sequenced on an Illumina NovaSeq using 2 x 150 bp paired-end reads. In the source study's methods: Demultiplexing of reads and collapsing into UMI-guided consensus sequences were performed with migec v1.2.7. With mixcr v2.1.11, UMI consensuses were aligned to TRA and TRB V and J templates and assembled into clonotypes. Clonotypes were classified as expanded or contracted when called significant by both edgeR and NoisET, with noise models trained on biological replicates. For edgeR calls, the cutoffs were a false discovery rate-adjusted p below 0.01 and a log2 fold-change threshold of 1. As an exploratory analysis of dynamics, max-normalized trajectories of the 1000 most abundant clonotypes were examined by PCA with hierarchical clustering. Separately sequenced CD4+ and CD8+ repertoires were used to assign a CD4 or CD8 phenotype to each responding clone. TCRdb trimmed public reads at Q25 via fastp, called clones via MiXCR and kept in-frame beta chains. Identical CDR3 proteins give one entry, which carries the most common genes and DNA. TCRdb's processing, not the authors' own work, is the source of the V and J calls. The sample has under 300,000 distinct CDR3 sequences on record, approximately 7.6% of them singletons. Together, the top ten hold approximately 23% of the sample.

This sample stems from a study of T-cell memory formation after mild COVID-19 (dated by TCRdb to about 2021). With respect to the entire study: TCR sequence clusters from the two donors were found to be largely donor specific. In a couple of donors, T-cell clones that expanded and contracted after mild COVID-19 were tracked by sequencing TCRalpha and TCRbeta repertoires over time. Two young, previously healthy adult volunteers made up the cohort, one male and one female. Paper-wide results and their limitations: Only two mild cases were covered by the study, and larger cohorts that include severe cases with pre-infection samples were considered necessary. Some responding clones were detected in pre-infection memory, which suggested that pre-existing cross-reactive memory T cells had joined the SARS-CoV-2 response. Contracting CD4+ clones appeared mostly in the CM and EM memory subsets, whereas CD8+ clones were enriched in EMRA. The second-wave clones that peaked on day 37 were not confirmed to be SARS-CoV-2 specific. Clones that contracted from day 15 to 85 showed balanced CD4/CD8 phenotypes, whereas a second wave of clones that expanded from day 15 to 37 leaned towards CD4+.

Ficoll-Paque density gradient centrifugation was used to isolate PBMCs. Reading the germline V gene (reference sequence) gives CDR1 DFQATT and CDR2 SNEGSKA. Relative to germline, V is missing 6 bases and J is missing 9 bases, with 8 bases of the junction outside any gene match. The CDR3, cysteine through phenylalanine, is 14 amino acids long. Just CDR3 DNA is preserved here, 42 bases in frame from base 1. The V gene is TRBV20-1 and the J gene is TRBJ2-1; TRBD2 lines up with 13 middle nucleotides. Sequenced sample: PBMCs or a T cell subset sorted from them (not recorded which). This TCR was sampled from a man aged 18-30 years who had mild COVID-19 (a few samples of this study predate the infection). The sample titles of this study are shuffled in the database, so cell type and time point are left out; the donor was told from shared clones. The DNA is TGCAGTGCCCCCGGACTAGCGGGGGAGGGTGAGCAGTTCTTC. It translates to CSAPGLAGEGEQFF.